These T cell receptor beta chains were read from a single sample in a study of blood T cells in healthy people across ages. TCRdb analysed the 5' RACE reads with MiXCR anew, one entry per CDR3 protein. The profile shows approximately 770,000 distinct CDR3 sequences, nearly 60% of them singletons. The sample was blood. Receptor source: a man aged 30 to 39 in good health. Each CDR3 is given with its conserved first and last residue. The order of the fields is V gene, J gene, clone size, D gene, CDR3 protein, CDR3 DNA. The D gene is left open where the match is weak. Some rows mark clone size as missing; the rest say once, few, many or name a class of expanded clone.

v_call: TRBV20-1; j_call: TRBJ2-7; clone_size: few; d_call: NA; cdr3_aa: CSARDAGGGIYEQYF; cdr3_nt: TGCAGTGCTAGAGATGCCGGCGGGGGCATCTACGAGCAGTACTTC
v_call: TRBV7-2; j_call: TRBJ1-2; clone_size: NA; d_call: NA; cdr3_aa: CASSLSTANYGYTF; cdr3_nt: TGTGCCAGCAGCCTATCGACAGCTAACTATGGCTACACCTTC
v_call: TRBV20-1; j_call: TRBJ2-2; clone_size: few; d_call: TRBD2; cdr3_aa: CSAGLAGGVGELFF; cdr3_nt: TGCAGTGCTGGACTAGCGGGGGGGGTCGGGGAGCTGTTTTTT
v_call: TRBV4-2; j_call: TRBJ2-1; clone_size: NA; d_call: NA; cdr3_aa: CASSQVRGRAILDEQFF; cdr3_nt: TGTGCCAGCAGCCAAGTTCGGGGCAGGGCCATCTTGGATGAGCAGTTCTTC
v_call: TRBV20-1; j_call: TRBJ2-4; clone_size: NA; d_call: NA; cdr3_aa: CSARGPTLFHGGDRAKNIQYF; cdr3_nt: TGCAGTGCTAGGGGTCCAACCCTTTTTCACGGCGGTGATCGGGCCAAAAACATTCAGTACTTC
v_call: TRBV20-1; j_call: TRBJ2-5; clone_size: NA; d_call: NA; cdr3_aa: CSADPLGHQQETQYF; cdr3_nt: TGCAGTGCTGACCCCCTGGGCCATCAGCAAGAGACCCAGTACTTC
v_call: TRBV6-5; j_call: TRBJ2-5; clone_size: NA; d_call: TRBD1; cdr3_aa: CASFRATGGIGEQYF; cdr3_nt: TGTGCCAGCTTCCGCGCAACAGGGGGGATTGGGGAGCAGTACTTC
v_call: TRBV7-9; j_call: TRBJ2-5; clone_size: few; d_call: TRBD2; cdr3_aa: CAGLDDQETQYF; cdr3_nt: TGTGCCGGACTAGACGACCAAGAGACCCAGTACTTC
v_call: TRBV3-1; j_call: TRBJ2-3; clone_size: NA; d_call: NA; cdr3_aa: CASSQPPSPQYF; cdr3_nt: TGTGCCAGCAGCCAACCCCCCTCGCCTCAGTATTTT
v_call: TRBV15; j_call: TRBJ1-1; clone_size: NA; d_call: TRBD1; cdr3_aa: CATSRRDRAGTEAFF; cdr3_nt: TGTGCCACCAGCAGGAGGGACAGGGCGGGCACTGAAGCTTTCTTT
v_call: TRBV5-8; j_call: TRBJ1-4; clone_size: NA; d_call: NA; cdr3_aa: CASVVRRGEKLFF; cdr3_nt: TGTGCCAGCGTAGTAAGGAGGGGTGAAAAACTGTTTTTT
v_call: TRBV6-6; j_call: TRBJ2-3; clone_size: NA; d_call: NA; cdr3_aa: CASSYSFPDTQYF; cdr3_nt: TGTGCCAGCAGTTACTCGTTCCCAGATACGCAGTATTTT
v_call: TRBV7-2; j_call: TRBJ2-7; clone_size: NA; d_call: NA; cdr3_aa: CASSLIEGEQYF; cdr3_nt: TGTGCCAGCAGCTTGATCGAGGGGGAGCAGTACTTC
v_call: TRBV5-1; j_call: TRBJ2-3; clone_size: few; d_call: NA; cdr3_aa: CASSPGQRLVSDTQYF; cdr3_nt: TGCGCCAGCAGCCCCGGACAGAGGTTGGTGTCAGATACGCAGTATTTT
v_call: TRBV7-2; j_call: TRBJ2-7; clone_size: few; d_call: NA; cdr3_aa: CASSLGLLSLILYF; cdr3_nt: TGTGCCAGCAGCCTCGGCCTCCTCTCCCTTATCTTGTACTTC
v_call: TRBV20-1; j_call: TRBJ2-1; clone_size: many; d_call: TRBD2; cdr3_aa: CSALTRLAGSSYNEQFF; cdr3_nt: TGCAGTGCCTTAACCCGACTAGCGGGTAGCTCCTACAATGAGCAGTTCTTC
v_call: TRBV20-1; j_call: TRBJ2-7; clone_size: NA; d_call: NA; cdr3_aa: CSAAKDTYEQYF; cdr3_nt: TGCAGTGCTGCTAAAGACACTTACGAGCAGTACTTC
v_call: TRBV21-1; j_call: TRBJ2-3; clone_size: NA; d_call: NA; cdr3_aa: CASSKTARAGGPWNEQYF; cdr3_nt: TGTGCCAGCAGCAAAACTGCGAGGGCGGGGGGGCCGTGGAATGAGCAGTATTTT
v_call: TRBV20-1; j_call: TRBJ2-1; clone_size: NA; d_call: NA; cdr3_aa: CSAWDPFSYNEQFF; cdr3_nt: TGCAGTGCTTGGGACCCCTTCTCGTACAATGAGCAGTTCTTC
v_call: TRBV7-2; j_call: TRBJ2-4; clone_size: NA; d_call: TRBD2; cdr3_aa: CASSLIAGEQYF; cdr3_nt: TGTGCCAGCAGCTTAATAGCGGGTGAGCAGTACTTC
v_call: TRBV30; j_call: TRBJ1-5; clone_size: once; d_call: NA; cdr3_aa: CAWSLQGSRPQHF; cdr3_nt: TGTGCCTGGAGTCTGCAGGGATCTAGGCCCCAGCATTTT
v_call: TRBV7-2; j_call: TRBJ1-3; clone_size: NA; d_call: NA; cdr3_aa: CASSLVASGNTIYF; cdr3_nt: TGTGCCAGCAGCTTAGTGGCTTCTGGAAACACCATATATTTT
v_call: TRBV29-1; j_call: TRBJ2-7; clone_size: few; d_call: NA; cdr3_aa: CSVEEKGYEQYF; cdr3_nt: TGCAGCGTTGAAGAGAAAGGTTACGAGCAGTACTTC
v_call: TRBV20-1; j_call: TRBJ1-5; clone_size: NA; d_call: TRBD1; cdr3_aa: CSAYTGTGSHQPQHF; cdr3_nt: TGCAGTGCTTATACCGGGACAGGTTCTCATCAGCCCCAGCATTTT
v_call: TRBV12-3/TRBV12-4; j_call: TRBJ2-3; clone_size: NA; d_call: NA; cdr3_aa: CASSPIGTPNTQYF; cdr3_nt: TGTGCCAGCAGTCCGATCGGGACGCCAAATACGCAGTATTTT
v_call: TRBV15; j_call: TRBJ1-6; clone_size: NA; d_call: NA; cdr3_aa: CATQGSYNSPLHF; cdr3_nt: TGTGCCACTCAGGGCTCCTATAATTCACCCCTCCACTTT
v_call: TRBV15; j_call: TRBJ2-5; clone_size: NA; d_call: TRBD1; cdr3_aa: CATSALQGASEQYF; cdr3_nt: TGTGCCACCAGCGCATTACAGGGGGCGAGTGAGCAGTACTTC
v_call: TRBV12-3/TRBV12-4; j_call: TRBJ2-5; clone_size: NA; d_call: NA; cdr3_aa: CASSLEAMETQYF; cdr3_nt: TGTGCCAGCAGTTTGGAAGCAATGGAGACCCAGTACTTC
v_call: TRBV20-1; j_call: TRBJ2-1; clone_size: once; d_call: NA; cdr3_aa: CSARDRVDIRTCNEQFF; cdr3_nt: TGCAGTGCTAGAGATCGCGTAGACATCAGAACCTGCAATGAGCAGTTCTTC
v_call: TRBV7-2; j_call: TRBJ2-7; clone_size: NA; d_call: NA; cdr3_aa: CASSPVSSYEQYF; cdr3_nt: TGTGCCAGCAGCCCAGTCTCAAGCTACGAGCAGTACTTC
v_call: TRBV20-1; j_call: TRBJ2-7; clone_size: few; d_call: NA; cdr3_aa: CSARPSHEQYF; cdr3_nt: TGCAGTGCTAGACCTTCCCACGAGCAGTACTTC
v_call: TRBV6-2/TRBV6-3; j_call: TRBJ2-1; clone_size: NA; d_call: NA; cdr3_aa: CASISSGRGFYNEQFF; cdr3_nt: TGTGCCAGCATCTCCTCGGGCAGGGGATTTTACAATGAGCAGTTCTTC
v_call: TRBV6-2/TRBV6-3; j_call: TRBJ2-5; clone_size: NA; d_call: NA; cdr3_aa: CASSYLELETQYF; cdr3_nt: TGTGCCAGCAGTTACTTGGAATTGGAGACCCAGTACTTC
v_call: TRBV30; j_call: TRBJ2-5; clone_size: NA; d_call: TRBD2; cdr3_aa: CAWSESGRDDVTQYF; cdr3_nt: TGTGCCTGGAGTGAGAGCGGGAGAGATGACGTGACCCAGTACTTC
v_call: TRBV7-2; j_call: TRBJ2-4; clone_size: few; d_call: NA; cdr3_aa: CASSLDSLAKNIQYF; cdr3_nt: TGTGCCAGCAGCTTAGACTCTCTAGCCAAAAACATTCAGTACTTC
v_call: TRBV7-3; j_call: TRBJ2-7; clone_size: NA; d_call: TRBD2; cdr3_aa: CASSSSGSTDEQYF; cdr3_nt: TGTGCCAGCAGCTCTAGCGGGAGTACTGACGAGCAGTACTTC
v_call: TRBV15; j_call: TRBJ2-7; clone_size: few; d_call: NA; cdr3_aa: CATSPGRGSYNEQYF; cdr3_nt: TGTGCCACCAGCCCGGGAAGAGGCTCCTACAATGAGCAGTACTTC
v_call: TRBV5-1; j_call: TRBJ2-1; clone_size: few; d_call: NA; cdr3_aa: CASSPDSNEQFF; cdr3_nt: TGTGCCAGCAGCCCCGACAGTAATGAGCAGTTCTTC
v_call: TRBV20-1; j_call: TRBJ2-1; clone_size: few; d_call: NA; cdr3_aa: CSARRLAGGNWDEQFF; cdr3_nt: TGCAGTGCTCGCCGGTTAGCTGGGGGGAATTGGGATGAGCAGTTCTTC
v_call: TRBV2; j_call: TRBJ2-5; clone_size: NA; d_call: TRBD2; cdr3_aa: CASSSTGTRKETQYF; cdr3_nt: TGTGCCAGCAGTTCGACCGGGACTAGAAAAGAGACCCAGTACTTC
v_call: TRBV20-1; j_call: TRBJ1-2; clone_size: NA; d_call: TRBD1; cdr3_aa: CSAPPGQSYGYTF; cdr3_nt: TGCAGTGCCCCCCCGGGACAGTCCTATGGCTACACCTTC
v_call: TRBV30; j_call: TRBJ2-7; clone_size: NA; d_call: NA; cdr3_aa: CAWSRSRRAGEQYF; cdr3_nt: TGTGCCTGGAGTCGGAGCCGACGGGCGGGGGAGCAGTACTTC
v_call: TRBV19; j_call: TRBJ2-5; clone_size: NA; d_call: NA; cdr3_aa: CASSIEDNLIKETQYF; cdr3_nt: TGTGCCAGTAGTATAGAAGACAATTTGATTAAAGAGACCCAGTACTTC
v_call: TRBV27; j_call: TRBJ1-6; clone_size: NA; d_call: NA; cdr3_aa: CARRRQNEYNSPLHF; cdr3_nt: TGTGCCAGAAGAAGGCAGAATGAATATAATTCACCCCTCCACTTT
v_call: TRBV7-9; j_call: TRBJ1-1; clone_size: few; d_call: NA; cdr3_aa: CASSPLRGGFTEAFF; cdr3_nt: TGTGCCAGCAGTCCCCTTCGGGGGGGTTTCACTGAAGCTTTCTTT
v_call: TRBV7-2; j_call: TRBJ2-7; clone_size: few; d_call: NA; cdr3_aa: CASSLGGTDNEQYF; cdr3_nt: TGTGCCAGCAGCTTAGGCGGGACAGACAACGAGCAGTACTTC
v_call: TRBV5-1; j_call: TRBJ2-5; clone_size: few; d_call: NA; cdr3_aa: CASSPWTEETQYF; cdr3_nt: TGCGCCAGCAGCCCCTGGACAGAAGAGACCCAGTACTTC
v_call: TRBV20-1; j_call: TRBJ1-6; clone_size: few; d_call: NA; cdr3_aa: CSARVGAYNSPLHF; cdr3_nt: TGCAGTGCTAGAGTAGGAGCTTATAATTCACCCCTCCACTTT
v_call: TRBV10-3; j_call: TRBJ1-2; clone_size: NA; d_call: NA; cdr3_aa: CAISLRDGATGYTF; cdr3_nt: TGTGCCATCAGCCTCCGGGACGGGGCTACTGGCTACACCTTC
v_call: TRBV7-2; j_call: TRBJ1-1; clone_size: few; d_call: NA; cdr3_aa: CASSSRNTEAFF; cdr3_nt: TGTGCCAGCAGCTCCCGTAACACTGAAGCTTTCTTT
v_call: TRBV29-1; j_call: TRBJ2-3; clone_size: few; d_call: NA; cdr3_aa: CSVDGGVADTQYF; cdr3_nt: TGCAGCGTTGACGGGGGTGTTGCAGATACGCAGTATTTT
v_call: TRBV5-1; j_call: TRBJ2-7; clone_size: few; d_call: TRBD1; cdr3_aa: CASRIGTGGIDEQYF; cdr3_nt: TGCGCCAGCAGGATCGGGACAGGGGGCATCGACGAGCAGTACTTC
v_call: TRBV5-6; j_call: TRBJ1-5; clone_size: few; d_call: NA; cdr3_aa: CASSTAGNQPQHF; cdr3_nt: TGTGCCAGCAGCACCGCAGGGAATCAGCCCCAGCATTTT
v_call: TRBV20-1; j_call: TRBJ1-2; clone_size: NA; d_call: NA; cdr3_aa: CSCRTDNYGYTF; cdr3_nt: TGCAGTTGTAGGACAGATAACTATGGCTACACCTTC
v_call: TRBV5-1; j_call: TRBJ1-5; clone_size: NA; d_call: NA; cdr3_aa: CASSPDGQSNQPQHF; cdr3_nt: TGCGCCAGCAGCCCGGACGGCCAGAGCAATCAGCCCCAGCATTTT
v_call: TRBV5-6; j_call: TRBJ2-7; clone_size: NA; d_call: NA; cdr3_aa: CASSLVEPESQQYF; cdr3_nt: TGTGCCAGCAGCTTGGTTGAGCCCGAATCTCAGCAGTACTTC
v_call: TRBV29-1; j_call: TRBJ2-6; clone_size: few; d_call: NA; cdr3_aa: CSVDQGGANVLTF; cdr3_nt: TGCAGCGTTGACCAGGGAGGGGCCAACGTCCTGACTTTC
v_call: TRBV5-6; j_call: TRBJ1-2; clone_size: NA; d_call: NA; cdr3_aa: CASTKAGRKNYGYTF; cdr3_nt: TGTGCCAGCACCAAAGCGGGGCGGAAAAACTATGGCTACACCTTC
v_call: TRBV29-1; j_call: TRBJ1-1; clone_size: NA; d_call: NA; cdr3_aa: CSVEHNQNTEAFF; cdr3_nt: TGCAGCGTTGAACATAACCAAAACACTGAAGCTTTCTTT
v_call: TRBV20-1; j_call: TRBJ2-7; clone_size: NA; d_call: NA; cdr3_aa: CSARHPERSYEQYF; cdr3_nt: TGCAGTGCTAGACACCCAGAGAGGAGTTACGAGCAGTACTTC